The 20 T cell receptor beta chains below come from one sample, sequenced in a study of blood T cell repertoires in COVID-19. Profiled with immunoSEQ multiplex PCR; TCRdb holds only in-frame clones, not every one. In the table there are 85,000 to 95,000 clones, more than 75% of which are singletons. Sequenced: peripheral blood. These receptors were obtained from a man aged 70 or older with acute or convalescent COVID-19.

The chain recombines TRBV5-1 with TRBJ2-7; weak D call: TRBD2 (6 bases). Germline CDR1 and CDR2: SGHRS and YFSETQ. Trimming cost V 5 bases and J 4 bases, with 16 bases left between them. The CDR3 runs to 14 residues. The CDR3 coding sequence is TGCGCCAGCAGAAACTCCCGGGACTCTTACGAGCAGTACGTC. This translates into CASRNSRDSYEQYV.

This clone appeared once. CDR3 in amino acids: CASSPRGSYNEQFF. The CDR3 DNA reads as TGTGCCAGCAGTCCAAGGGGGTCCTACAATGAGCAGTTCTTC. V and J are TRBV28 and TRBJ2-1, with D perhaps matching TRBD1 (6 bases). The CDR3 sequence is 14 residues long. Germline V lookup: CDR1 MDHEN, CDR2 SYDVKM. V was shortened by 5 bases and J by 1 base, with 9 bases between the two germline ends.

V is TRBV5-1 and J is TRBJ1-2; 7 bases agree with TRBD1. V was clipped by 4 bases and J by 0 bases; unmatched bases: 6. CDR3 length: 15 residues. Germline V gene sequence: CDR1 SGHRS, CDR2 YFSETQ. The CDR3 region has the DNA TGCGCCAGCAGCCCAGTGGGACAGTCTAACTATGGCTACACCTTC. It encodes CASSPVGQSNYGYTF.

The chain joins TRBV11-2 to TRBJ1-4; tentatively, D is TRBD1 (5 bases). Germline CDR1 is SGHAT and CDR2 is FQNNGV. Trimming left V 1 base short and J 7 bases short, with 13 bases between. The CDR3 is 15 residues long. The CDR3 DNA reads TGTGCCAGCAGCTTAGGTCAGGGCGGGGTTGAAAAACTGTTTTTT. Protein sequence: CASSLGQGGVEKLFF.

The chain is built from TRBV5-1 and TRBJ1-6; TRBD1 matches 7 bases. The germline V gene has CDR1 SGHRS and CDR2 YFSETQ. With 0 bases clipped from V and 1 base from J, the junction kept 7 bases outside the gene matches. The CDR3 is 18 residues long. The CDR3: CASSLAGTGASYNSPLHF. CDR3 nucleotides: TGCGCCAGCAGCTTGGCCGGCACAGGGGCTTCCTATAATTCACCCCTCCACTTT.

V usage is TRBV11-1 and J usage is TRBJ1-1; no clear D. The CDR3 loop spans 13 amino acids. Deletions cut 6 bases from V and 6 bases from J, with 14 bases between. The V gene's germline CDR1 is SGHAT and CDR2 FQDESV (reference sequence). The CDR3 reads CASRSSGGPEAFF. The CDR3 DNA is TGTGCCAGCAGAAGTTCAGGTGGCCCTGAAGCTTTCTTT.

The chain combines TRBV2 with TRBJ2-7; D unclear. Germline loops: CDR1 SNHLY, CDR2 FYNNEI. Between the trimmed V and J ends, which lost 2 bases and 0 bases, there was a span of 11 bases. The CDR3 length is 15 residues. CDR3 sequence reads: CASSESGSSSYEQYF. CDR3 nucleotide sequence: TGTGCCAGCAGTGAATCCGGATCTAGCTCCTACGAGCAGTACTTC.

The chain recombines TRBV7-6 with TRBJ1-6; D gene ambiguous. Trimming shortened V by 5 bases and J by 0 bases, and 11 bases separated the two germline ends. The CDR3 is 16 residues long. Germline CDR1 SGHVS, CDR2 FNYEAQ. The DNA for the CDR3 is TGTGCCAGCAGCGCCGATGGGAGCTCCTATAATTCACCCCTCCACTTT. Its translation is CASSADGSSYNSPLHF.

V and J are TRBV15 and TRBJ2-7; weak D call: TRBD1 (5 bases). The V gene lost 2 bases and the J gene lost 2 bases, with 16 bases spanning the gap. CDR1 is LNHNV and CDR2 is YYDKDF in the germline V gene (reference sequence). There are 16 residues in the CDR3. The CDR3 DNA is TGTGCCACCAGCAGAAACAGGTTCTCCGGAACCTACGAGCAGTACTTC. Translating gives CATSRNRFSGTYEQYF. The full variable domain, rest sourced from reference TRBV15 and TRBJ2-7, is DAMVIQNPRYQVTQFGKPVTLSCSQTLNHNVMYWYQQKSSQAPKLLFHYYDKDFNNEADTPDNFQSRRPNTSFCFLDIRSPGLGDTAMYLCATSRNRFSGTYEQYFGPGTRLTVT.

The rearrangement uses TRBV6-5 and TRBJ2-7, with TRBD1 matching 7 bases. The trim removed 0 bases at V and 1 base at J, leaving 0 bases unmatched. This CDR3 comprises 14 residues. Per germline, CDR1 MNHEY and CDR2 SVGAGI. CDR3 loop: CASSYSGQSYEQYF. The CDR3, as DNA: TGTGCCAGCAGTTACTCGGGACAGTCCTACGAGCAGTACTTC.

This clone was recorded a few times. At one end the junction does not follow the germline gene, possibly because of a read error. V and J are TRBV7-9 and TRBJ2-2; possible D gene TRBD2, 5 bases. Germline values: CDR1 SEHNR, CDR2 FQNEAQ (reference sequence). The CDR3 length is 11 residues. The CDR3, as DNA: TGTGCCAGCAGCTCCGCCGGGGAGATGTTTTTT. It specifies CASSSAGEMFF.

This clone appeared a few times. The V and J genes are TRBV2 and TRBJ2-3, with D perhaps TRBD2 (5 bases). Trimming cost V 3 bases and J 1 base, with 14 bases left between them. This CDR3 spans 16 amino acids. Germline V gene data show CDR1 as SNHLY and CDR2 as FYNNEI. Here the CDR3 DNA reads TGTGCCAGCAGTGAGGGTATAGCGTTAGGCACAGATACGCAGTATTTT. Its protein is CASSEGIALGTDTQYF.

The J gene is TRBJ2-2, the V gene TRBV18, with 7 bases matching TRBD2. The junction had 10 bases not matched to a gene; V was cut back by 5 bases and J by 7 bases. The CDR3 runs 15 residues. The germline V gene has CDR1 KGHSH and CDR2 LQKENI. The CDR3 spells CASSFGAGTSGELFF. The CDR3, as DNA: TGTGCCAGCTCATTCGGAGCGGGGACGAGCGGGGAGCTGTTTTTT.

The rearrangement joins TRBV19 to TRBJ1-6, with D perhaps TRBD1 (5 bases). Trimming took off 5 bases at V and 3 bases at J, with 14 bases between the two ends. CDR1 LNHDA and CDR2 SQIVND come from the germline V gene (reference sequence). This CDR3 region has 16 residues. The CDR3 DNA reads as TGTGCCAGTAGTGAAACCAGGGAACTCTATAATTCACCCCTCCACTTT. This translates into CASSETRELYNSPLHF.

The chain joins TRBV10-2 to TRBJ2-7; D may be TRBD1 (5 bases). From germline, CDR1 is WSHSY and CDR2 SAAADI. Between the trimmed V and J ends, which lost 10 bases and 4 bases, there was a span of 17 bases. The length of the CDR3 is 13 residues. The CDR3 bases are TGCGCCAAAGGGGTGGAGCTTGATTACGAGCAGTACGTC. Translation gives CAKGVELDYEQYV.

The genes are TRBV28 and TRBJ2-7, with 7 bases identical to TRBD1. Germline V gives CDR1 MDHEN, CDR2 SYDVKM. The CDR3 extends over 12 amino acids. Losses at the gene ends were 3 bases for V and 9 bases for J; bases not matched to a gene: 5. DNA of the CDR3: TGTGCCAGCAGTTTGGAACAGGGGTGGCAGTACTTC. This encodes CASSLEQGWQYF. The whole variable domain, filled in from reference TRBV28 and TRBJ2-7, reads DVKVTQSSRYLVKRTGEKVFLECVQDMDHENMFWYRQDPGLGLRLIYFSYDVKMKEKGDIPEGYSVSREKKERFSLILESASTNQTSMYLCASSLEQGWQYFGPGTRLTVT.

This clone was found once. The chain employs TRBV29-1 and TRBJ1-1, with D uncertain. V was trimmed by 5 bases and J by 3 bases, leaving 19 bases between them. The CDR3 is made up of 15 amino acids. Germline V gives CDR1 SQVTM, CDR2 ANQGSEA. CDR3 region: CSVPQDPSEYTEAFF. The CDR3 DNA sequence: TGCAGCGTTCCTCAGGATCCTTCGGAATACACTGAAGCTTTCTTT.

The V call is TRBV9, the J call TRBJ1-2; D gene ambiguous. The germline CDR1 and CDR2 sequences are SGDLS and YYNGEE. This CDR3 comprises 16 residues. The ends were cut back, 0 bases at V and 3 bases at J, with 15 bases in the middle. CDR3 sequence reads: CASSVGDTLLDYGYTF. DNA of the CDR3: TGTGCCAGCAGCGTAGGTGACACCCTACTAGACTATGGCTACACCTTC.

The chain joins TRBV7-2 to TRBJ2-7; D possibly corresponds to TRBD1 (6 bases). Trimming cost V 5 bases and J 1 base, with 9 bases left between them. CDR1 is SGHTA and CDR2 is FQGNSA in the germline V gene. There are 13 residues in the CDR3. The CDR3 loop is CASSPGQSYEQYF. DNA for the CDR3: TGTGCCAGCAGCCCAGGACAGTCCTACGAGCAGTACTTC.

This chain links TRBV4-2 with TRBJ1-1, with TRBD1 identical over 11 bases. Germline V CDR1 and CDR2: LGHNA, YNFKEQ. The V gene end was trimmed by 1 base and the J gene end by 3 bases; junction bases not matched to a gene: 1. This CDR3 contains 15 residues. In DNA, the CDR3 is TGTGCCAGCAGCCAAGCGGGACAGGGGGACACTGAAGCTTTCTTT. Residues: CASSQAGQGDTEAFF.